These T cell receptor beta chains were read from a single sample in a study of T cells in Graves' hyperthyroidism and ophthalmopathy. Each CDR3 protein gets one entry after TCRdb re-called the multiplex PCR reads with MiXCR. This table has a few hundred thousand distinct CDR3 sequences, 15% to 17% appearing once. The sample was blood. These receptors all come from a woman in her 30s with Graves' hyperthyroidism. CDR3s include the opening cysteine and the closing phenylalanine or tryptophan. D genes are given only for firm matches. Size is stated for part of the rows, as once, few or many counts, or as a class when the clone is expanded.

d_gene: TRBD2; j_gene: TRBJ2-7; abundance: many; v_gene: TRBV6-2/TRBV6-3; CDR3aa: CASKGLVSYEQYF; CDR3nt: TGTGCCAGCAAAGGACTAGTCTCCTACGAGCAGTACTTC
d_gene: TRBD1; j_gene: TRBJ1-1; abundance: many; v_gene: TRBV11-2; CDR3aa: CASSDLTGAPREAFF; CDR3nt: TGTGCCAGCAGCGACCTGACAGGGGCCCCGCGTGAAGCTTTCTTT
d_gene: .; j_gene: TRBJ2-7; abundance: many; v_gene: TRBV20-1; CDR3aa: CSASPPVAEKHSYEQYF; CDR3nt: TGCAGTGCTAGTCCCCCGGTAGCGGAAAAACACTCCTACGAGCAGTACTTC
d_gene: TRBD1; j_gene: TRBJ2-3; abundance: few; v_gene: TRBV15; CDR3aa: CATQGADSADTQYF; CDR3nt: TGTGCCACCCAGGGGGCGGACTCGGCAGATACGCAGTATTTT
d_gene: .; j_gene: TRBJ1-3; abundance: .; v_gene: TRBV12-3/TRBV12-4; CDR3aa: CASSSTGLVTGNTIYF; CDR3nt: TGTGCCAGCAGTTCCACAGGGCTCGTTACTGGAAACACCATATATTTT
d_gene: .; j_gene: TRBJ1-5; abundance: many; v_gene: TRBV7-2; CDR3aa: CASSQGGDGQPQHF; CDR3nt: TGTGCCAGCAGCCAAGGAGGGGACGGTCAGCCCCAGCATTTT
d_gene: TRBD2; j_gene: TRBJ2-3; abundance: many; v_gene: TRBV7-2; CDR3aa: CASSQSSGVLSTDTQYF; CDR3nt: TGTGCCAGCAGCCAATCTAGCGGGGTATTGAGCACAGATACGCAGTATTTT
d_gene: .; j_gene: TRBJ2-1; abundance: many; v_gene: TRBV6-4; CDR3aa: CASSSSSDPNEQFF; CDR3nt: TGTGCCAGCAGTTCTAGCTCGGATCCTAATGAGCAGTTCTTC
d_gene: TRBD1; j_gene: TRBJ1-5; abundance: many; v_gene: TRBV27; CDR3aa: CASSLRVTGGLQPQHF; CDR3nt: TGTGCCAGCAGTTTAAGGGTTACAGGGGGATTACAGCCCCAGCATTTT
d_gene: .; j_gene: TRBJ2-1; abundance: .; v_gene: TRBV6-1; CDR3aa: CASTQRVAGGQFF; CDR3nt: TGTGCCAGCACCCAACGGGTAGCCGGGGGGCAGTTCTTC
d_gene: TRBD1; j_gene: TRBJ1-2; abundance: .; v_gene: TRBV10-3; CDR3aa: CAISVSGGYGYTF; CDR3nt: TGTGCCATCAGTGTTTCAGGGGGGTATGGCTACACCTTC
d_gene: TRBD2; j_gene: TRBJ2-3; abundance: .; v_gene: TRBV10-3; CDR3aa: CAISEFKGLAGYTDTQYF; CDR3nt: TGTGCCATCAGTGAGTTCAAGGGACTAGCGGGGTACACAGATACGCAGTATTTT
d_gene: TRBD1; j_gene: TRBJ1-5; abundance: many; v_gene: TRBV7-6; CDR3aa: CASSLSYGWRGPSQPQHF; CDR3nt: TGTGCCAGCAGCTTATCTTATGGTTGGAGGGGGCCGTCTCAGCCCCAGCATTTT
d_gene: TRBD1; j_gene: TRBJ2-7; abundance: few; v_gene: TRBV6-6; CDR3aa: CASSYPGQGYYEQYF; CDR3nt: TGTGCCAGCAGTTACCCGGGACAGGGATATTACGAGCAGTACTTC
d_gene: TRBD2; j_gene: TRBJ2-1; abundance: few; v_gene: TRBV20-1; CDR3aa: CSASLGELAGVGNEQFF; CDR3nt: TGCAGTGCTAGTCTAGGGGAACTAGCGGGAGTCGGCAATGAGCAGTTCTTC
d_gene: .; j_gene: TRBJ2-1; abundance: many; v_gene: TRBV7-9; CDR3aa: CASSLARGLDEQFF; CDR3nt: TGTGCCAGCAGCTTAGCTCGGGGGCTAGATGAGCAGTTCTTC
d_gene: .; j_gene: TRBJ2-5; abundance: many; v_gene: TRBV6-1; CDR3aa: CASSDPEETQYF; CDR3nt: TGTGCCAGCAGTGACCCAGAAGAGACCCAGTACTTC
d_gene: TRBD2; j_gene: TRBJ2-7; abundance: many; v_gene: TRBV10-3; CDR3aa: CAISSPTGGPLEQYF; CDR3nt: TGTGCCATCAGCTCACCAACGGGAGGGCCCCTCGAGCAGTACTTC
d_gene: TRBD1; j_gene: TRBJ2-1; abundance: many; v_gene: TRBV2; CDR3aa: CASRGQVGRNEQFF; CDR3nt: TGTGCCAGCAGGGGACAGGTGGGCAGGAATGAGCAGTTCTTC
d_gene: .; j_gene: TRBJ2-6; abundance: few; v_gene: TRBV7-9; CDR3aa: CASSDRQSRSSGANVLTF; CDR3nt: TGTGCCAGCAGCGACCGACAGAGTCGAAGCTCTGGGGCCAACGTCCTGACTTTC
d_gene: .; j_gene: TRBJ1-6; abundance: .; v_gene: TRBV28; CDR3aa: CASSLPGGVHSPLHF; CDR3nt: TGTGCCAGCAGTTTGCCAGGAGGGGTTCATTCACCCCTCCACTTT
d_gene: .; j_gene: TRBJ1-5; abundance: few; v_gene: TRBV20-1; CDR3aa: CSAYEYSNQPQHF; CDR3nt: TGCAGTGCTTATGAATATAGCAATCAGCCCCAGCATTTT
d_gene: .; j_gene: TRBJ2-5; abundance: many; v_gene: TRBV7-9; CDR3aa: CASSFGGDSETQYF; CDR3nt: TGTGCCAGCAGCTTTGGAGGGGATTCGGAGACCCAGTACTTC
d_gene: TRBD1; j_gene: TRBJ2-5; abundance: many; v_gene: TRBV6-1; CDR3aa: CASRGQAGLTQYF; CDR3nt: TGTGCCAGCAGAGGACAGGCTGGATTGACCCAGTACTTC
d_gene: TRBD2; j_gene: TRBJ2-1; abundance: few; v_gene: TRBV5-1; CDR3aa: CASSLAEGSSGRSYNEQFF; CDR3nt: TGCGCCAGCAGCTTGGCCGAGGGGAGTAGCGGGAGATCCTACAATGAGCAGTTCTTC
d_gene: .; j_gene: TRBJ2-5; abundance: .; v_gene: TRBV12-3/TRBV12-4; CDR3aa: CASSSQVAETQYF; CDR3nt: TGTGCCAGCAGTTCACAGGTCGCAGAGACCCAGTACTTC
d_gene: TRBD1; j_gene: TRBJ1-3; abundance: few; v_gene: TRBV4-3; CDR3aa: CASSQAPWDSSGNTIYF; CDR3nt: TGCGCCAGCAGCCAGGCTCCCTGGGACAGCTCTGGAAACACCATATATTTT
d_gene: .; j_gene: TRBJ1-1; abundance: many; v_gene: TRBV5-1; CDR3aa: CASREAGPTEAFF; CDR3nt: TGCGCCAGCAGGGAGGCAGGACCCACTGAAGCTTTCTTT
d_gene: .; j_gene: TRBJ2-1; abundance: .; v_gene: TRBV4-3; CDR3aa: CASSQEHPPVGLASYNEQFF; CDR3nt: TGCGCCAGCAGCCAAGAGCACCCCCCTGTCGGGCTAGCATCCTACAATGAGCAGTTCTTC
d_gene: .; j_gene: TRBJ1-3; abundance: many; v_gene: TRBV6-1; CDR3aa: CASSEDGTYGNTIYF; CDR3nt: TGTGCCAGCAGTGAAGATGGGACATATGGAAACACCATATATTTT
d_gene: .; j_gene: TRBJ1-2; abundance: many; v_gene: TRBV30; CDR3aa: CAWSTRIISYGYTF; CDR3nt: TGTGCCTGGAGCACAAGGATCATCAGCTATGGCTACACCTTC
d_gene: .; j_gene: TRBJ2-7; abundance: many; v_gene: TRBV9; CDR3aa: CASSPHLVGYEQYF; CDR3nt: TGTGCCAGCAGCCCCCACTTGGTTGGCTACGAGCAGTACTTC
d_gene: .; j_gene: TRBJ2-7; abundance: .; v_gene: TRBV5-1; CDR3aa: CASSRSVGGTPYEQYF; CDR3nt: TGCGCCAGCAGCCGGTCGGTGGGCGGGACCCCCTACGAGCAGTACTTC
d_gene: .; j_gene: TRBJ1-1; abundance: many; v_gene: TRBV30; CDR3aa: CAWSGQHTEAFF; CDR3nt: TGTGCCTGGAGTGGACAGCACACTGAAGCTTTCTTT
d_gene: .; j_gene: TRBJ1-2; abundance: few; v_gene: TRBV27; CDR3aa: CASSTTPIPNYGYTF; CDR3nt: TGTGCCAGCAGTACGACGCCTATACCAAACTATGGCTACACCTTC
d_gene: .; j_gene: TRBJ2-2; abundance: many; v_gene: TRBV24-1; CDR3aa: CATSEEGYSNTGELFF; CDR3nt: TGTGCCACCAGCGAGGAGGGGTATTCGAACACCGGGGAGCTGTTTTTT
d_gene: .; j_gene: TRBJ1-2; abundance: many; v_gene: TRBV5-1; CDR3aa: CASSLDPGANYGYTF; CDR3nt: TGCGCCAGCAGCTTGGACCCAGGGGCTAACTATGGCTACACCTTC
d_gene: TRBD1; j_gene: TRBJ2-1; abundance: .; v_gene: TRBV20-1; CDR3aa: CSADGQGGNEQFF; CDR3nt: TGCAGTGCAGATGGACAGGGGGGCAATGAGCAGTTCTTC